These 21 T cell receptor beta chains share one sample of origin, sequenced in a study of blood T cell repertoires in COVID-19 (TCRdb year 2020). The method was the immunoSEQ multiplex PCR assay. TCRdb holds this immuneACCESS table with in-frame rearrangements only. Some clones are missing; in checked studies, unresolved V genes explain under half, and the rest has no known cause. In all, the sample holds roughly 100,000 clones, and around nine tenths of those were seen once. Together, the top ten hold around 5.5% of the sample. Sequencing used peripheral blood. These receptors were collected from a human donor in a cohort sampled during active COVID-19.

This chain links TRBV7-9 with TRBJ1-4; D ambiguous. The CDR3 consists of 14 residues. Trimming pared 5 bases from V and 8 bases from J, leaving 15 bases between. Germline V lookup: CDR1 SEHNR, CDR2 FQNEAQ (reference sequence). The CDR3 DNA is TGTGCCAGCAGCCGCCTGGGGTCGGGGGAAAAACTGTTTTTT. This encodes CASSRLGSGEKLFF.

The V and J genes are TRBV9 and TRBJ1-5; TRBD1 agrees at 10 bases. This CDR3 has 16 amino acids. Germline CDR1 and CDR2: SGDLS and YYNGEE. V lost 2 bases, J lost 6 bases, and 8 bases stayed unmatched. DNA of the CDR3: TGTGCCAGCAGCGTCGGGACAGGGGATACATCTCAGCCCCAGCATTTT. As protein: CASSVGTGDTSQPQHF.

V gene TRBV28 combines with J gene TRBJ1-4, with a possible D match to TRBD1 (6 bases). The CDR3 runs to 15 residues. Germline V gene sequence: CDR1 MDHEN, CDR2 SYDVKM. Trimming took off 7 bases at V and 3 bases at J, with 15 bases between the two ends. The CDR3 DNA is TGTGCCAGCATTTGGGGGGGGCCCTCTAATGAAAAACTGTTTTTT. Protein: CASIWGGPSNEKLFF. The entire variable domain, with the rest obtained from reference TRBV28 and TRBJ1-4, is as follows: DVKVTQSSRYLVKRTGEKVFLECVQDMDHENMFWYRQDPGLGLRLIYFSYDVKMKEKGDIPEGYSVSREKKERFSLILESASTNQTSMYLCASIWGGPSNEKLFFGSGTQLSVL.

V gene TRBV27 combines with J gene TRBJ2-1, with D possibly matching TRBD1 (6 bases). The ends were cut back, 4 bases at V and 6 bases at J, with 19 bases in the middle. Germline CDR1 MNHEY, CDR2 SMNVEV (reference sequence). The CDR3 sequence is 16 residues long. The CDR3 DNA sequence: TGTGCCAGCAGTTCCGATGAGGGGGTCCCCACCAATGAGCAGTTCTTC. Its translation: CASSSDEGVPTNEQFF.

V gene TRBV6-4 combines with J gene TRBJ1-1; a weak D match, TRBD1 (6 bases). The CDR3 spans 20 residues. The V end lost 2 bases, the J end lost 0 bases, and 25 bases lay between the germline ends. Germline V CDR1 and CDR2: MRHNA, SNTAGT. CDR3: CASSDNSYRDTTPMNTEAFF. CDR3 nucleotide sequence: TGTGCCAGCAGTGACAATTCGTATCGGGACACAACCCCCATGAACACTGAAGCTTTCTTT.

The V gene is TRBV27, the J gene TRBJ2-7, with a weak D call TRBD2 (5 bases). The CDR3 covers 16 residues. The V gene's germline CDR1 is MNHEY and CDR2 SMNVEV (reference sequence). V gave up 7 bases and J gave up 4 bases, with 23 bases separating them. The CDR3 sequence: CASTRTGANGGYEQYF. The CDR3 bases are TGTGCCAGCACCCGCACCGGTGCCAATGGCGGGTACGAGCAGTACTTC.

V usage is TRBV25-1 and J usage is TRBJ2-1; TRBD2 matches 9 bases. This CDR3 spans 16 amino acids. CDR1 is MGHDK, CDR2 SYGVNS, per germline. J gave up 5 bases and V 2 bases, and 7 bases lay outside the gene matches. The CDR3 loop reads CASSERAGGPDNEQFF. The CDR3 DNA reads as TGTGCCAGCAGTGAAAGGGCGGGAGGGCCAGACAATGAGCAGTTCTTC.

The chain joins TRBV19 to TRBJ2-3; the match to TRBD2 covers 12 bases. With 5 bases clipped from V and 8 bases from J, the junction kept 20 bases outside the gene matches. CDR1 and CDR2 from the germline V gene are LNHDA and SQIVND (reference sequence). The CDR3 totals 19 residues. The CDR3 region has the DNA TGTGCCAGTAGTCCCCTAGGGGGTGGACTAGCGGGGTCCGGCGCTACGCAGTATTTT. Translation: CASSPLGGGLAGSGATQYF.

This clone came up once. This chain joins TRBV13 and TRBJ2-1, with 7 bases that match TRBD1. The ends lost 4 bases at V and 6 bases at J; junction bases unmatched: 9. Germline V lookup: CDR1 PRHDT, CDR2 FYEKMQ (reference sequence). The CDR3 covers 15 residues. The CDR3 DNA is TGTGCCAGCAGCTCCGACAGGGTGGGTGGCAATGAGCAGTTCTTC. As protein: CASSSDRVGGNEQFF.

For the CDR3, the DNA is TGTGCCAGCGGGAACAGGGATAGCAATCAGCCCCAGCATTTT. Translated, it gives CASGNRDSNQPQHF. This chain links TRBV6-5 with TRBJ1-5; a weak D match, TRBD1 (6 bases). CDR1 and CDR2 (germline): MNHEY, SVGAGI. The V end was cut by 8 bases, the J end by 0 bases, with 11 bases between. This CDR3 is built from 14 residues.

The DNA for the CDR3 is TGTGCCAGCAGCCAAGATAGGCAGGATGGCTACACCTTC. It translates to CASSQDRQDGYTF. This sequence joins TRBV4-2 and TRBJ1-2; no clear D gene. Germline CDR1 and CDR2: LGHNA and YNFKEQ. Trimming removed 0 bases from V and 6 bases from J, with 8 bases in between. The CDR3 has 13 amino acids.

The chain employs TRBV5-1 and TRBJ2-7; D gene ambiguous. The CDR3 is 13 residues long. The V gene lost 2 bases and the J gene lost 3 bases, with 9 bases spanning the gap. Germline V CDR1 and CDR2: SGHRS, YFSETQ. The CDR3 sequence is CASSLGGRYEQYF. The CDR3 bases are TGCGCCAGCAGCTTAGGCGGCCGCTACGAGCAGTACTTC.

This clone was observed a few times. The CDR3 reads CASRPTGASGNTIYF. DNA for the CDR3: TGTGCCAGCAGGCCAACAGGGGCGTCTGGAAACACCATATATTTT. The chain carries TRBV7-9 and TRBJ1-3; 7 nucleotides match TRBD1. In germline, CDR1 is SEHNR, CDR2 FQNEAQ (reference sequence). The V and J ends lost 6 bases and 1 base, in that order; junction bases with no gene match: 6. There are 15 residues in the CDR3.

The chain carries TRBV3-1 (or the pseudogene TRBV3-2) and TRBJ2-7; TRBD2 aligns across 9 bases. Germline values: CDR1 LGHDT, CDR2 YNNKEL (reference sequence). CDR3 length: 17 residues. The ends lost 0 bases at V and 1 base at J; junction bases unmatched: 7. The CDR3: CASSQDLPSGTSYEQYF. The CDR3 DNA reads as TGTGCCAGCAGCCAAGATCTGCCTAGCGGGACTTCCTACGAGCAGTACTTC.

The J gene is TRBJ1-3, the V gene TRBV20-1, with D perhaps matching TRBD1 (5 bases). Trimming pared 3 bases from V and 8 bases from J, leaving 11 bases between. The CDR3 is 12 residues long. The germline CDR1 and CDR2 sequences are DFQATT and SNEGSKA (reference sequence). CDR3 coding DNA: TGCAGTGCTAGTTCAGGGCGTTACACCATATATTTT. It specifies CSASSGRYTIYF.

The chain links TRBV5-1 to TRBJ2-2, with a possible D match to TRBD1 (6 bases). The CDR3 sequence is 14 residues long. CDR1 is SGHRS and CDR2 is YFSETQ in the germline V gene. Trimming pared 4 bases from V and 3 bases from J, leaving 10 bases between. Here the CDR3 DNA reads TGCGCCAGCAGCGAGACAGGTTACACCGGGGAGCTGTTTTTT. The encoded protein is CASSETGYTGELFF.

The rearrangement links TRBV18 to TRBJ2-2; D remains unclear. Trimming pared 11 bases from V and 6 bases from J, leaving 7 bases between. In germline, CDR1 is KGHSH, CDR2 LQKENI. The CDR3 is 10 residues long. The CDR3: CASGAGELFF. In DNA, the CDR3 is TGTGCCTCTGGAGCCGGGGAGCTGTTTTTT.

This chain's CDR3 is CASSVLGTARREQYF. For the CDR3, the DNA is TGTGCCAGCAGCGTTCTAGGGACAGCCAGAAGGGAGCAGTACTTC. The chain links TRBV28 to TRBJ2-7; 7 positions match TRBD1. Germline trimming cut 6 bases from V and 7 bases from J; bases unmatched to any gene: 15. This CDR3 is built from 15 residues. The germline gives CDR1 MDHEN, CDR2 SYDVKM.

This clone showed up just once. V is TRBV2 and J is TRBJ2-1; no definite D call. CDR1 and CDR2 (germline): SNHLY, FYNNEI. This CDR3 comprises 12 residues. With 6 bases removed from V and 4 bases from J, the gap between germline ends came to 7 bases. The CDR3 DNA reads TGTGCCAGCAGCCCCGGGTACAATGAGCAGTTCTTC. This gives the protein CASSPGYNEQFF.

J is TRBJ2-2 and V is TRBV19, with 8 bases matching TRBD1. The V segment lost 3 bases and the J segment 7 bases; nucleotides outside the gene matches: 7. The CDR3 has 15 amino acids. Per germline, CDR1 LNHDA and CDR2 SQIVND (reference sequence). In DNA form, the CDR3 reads TGTGCCAGTAGTATGTACCAGGGGGCAGGCGGGGAGCTGTTTTTT. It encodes CASSMYQGAGGELFF. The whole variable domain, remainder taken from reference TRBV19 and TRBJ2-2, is DGGITQSPKYLFRKEGQNVTLSCEQNLNHDAMYWYRQDPGQGLRLIYYSQIVNDFQKGDIAEGYSVSREKKESFPLTVTSAQKNPTAFYLCASSMYQGAGGELFFGEGSRLTVL.

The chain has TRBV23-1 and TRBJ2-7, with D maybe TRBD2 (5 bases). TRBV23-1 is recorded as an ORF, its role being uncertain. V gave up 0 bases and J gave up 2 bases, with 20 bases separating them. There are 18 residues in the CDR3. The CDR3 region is CASSQSPEKGTRTYEQYF. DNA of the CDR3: TGCGCCAGCAGTCAATCTCCGGAAAAGGGAACTAGGACCTACGAGCAGTACTTC.